This entry concerns a single TCR beta chain. Its antigen is not known. A read error may account for a junction end that differs from germline. The investigators amplified TCR beta CDR3 regions from RNA transcripts. With the HTBI primer set, the TCR CDR3 went through a first round of RT-PCR. TCRdb itself ran the multiplex PCR reads through MiXCR, one entry per CDR3 protein. Of around 660,000 distinct CDR3 sequences listed, over 40% are singletons. Uncontrolled infection, other autoimmune disease, pregnancy or lactation excluded patients. Diagnoses were made from clinical symptoms, serum measures (thyroxine and TRAb), thyroid ultrasound and orbital computed tomography. This CDR3 has 11 residues. Per germline, CDR1 SGHRS and CDR2 YFSETQ. The data were taken from a study of T cells in Graves' hyperthyroidism and ophthalmopathy. Regarding the study as a whole: Ophthalmopathy, as predicted by the model, came a median approximately 6.5 months after the prediction. Ophthalmopathy could be told apart from stable hyperthyroidism with a 13 V-J model.

The chain is built from TRBV5-1 and TRBJ1-2, with no clear D. The origin of this receptor is an adult man with Graves' disease, either hyperthyroidism or ophthalmopathy (not recorded which). Source material: peripheral blood or thyroid tissue (not recorded which). DNA for the CDR3: TGCGCCAGCAGCTCAAATTATGGCCACACCTTC. Translation gives CASSSNYGHTF.